The 15 T cell receptor beta chains presented below share a single source sample, sequenced in a study of vaccination effects on CD4 cells after COVID-19. The table came from immunoSEQ multiplex PCR; TCRdb's copy has only in-frame clones and leaves some out. The data contain tens of thousands of clones, more than 60% of them seen just once; the ten biggest clones take up approximately 24%. Pools of viral peptides were used by the ViraFEST assay to expand antigen-specific CD4+ T cells ahead of sequencing. Upon completion of 10 to 11 days in culture, CD4+ T cells were isolated. People in the vaccine group had not been infected with SARS-CoV-2 before, and their nucleocapsid antibodies were negative. The antigens these receptors bind are not known. This specimen consisted of CD4+ T cells from PBMCs cultured with HCoV-OC43 spike peptides, obtained before COVID-19 vaccination. Subset: HCoV-OC43 spike overlapping peptide pool stimulation. The source of these receptors is a human donor who received a COVID-19 vaccine.

The V call is TRBV18, the J call TRBJ2-6, with 14 positions matching TRBD2. The CDR3 totals 17 residues. The V gene end was trimmed by 3 bases and the J gene end by 2 bases; junction bases not matched to a gene: 0. Per germline, CDR1 KGHSH and CDR2 LQKENI. CDR3 coding DNA: TGTGCCAGCTCACCGGGACTAGCGGGAGCTGGGGCCAACGTCCTGACTTTC. This codes for CASSPGLAGAGANVLTF.

This sequence joins TRBV4-1 and TRBJ2-4; TRBD2 aligns across 10 bases. The germline gives CDR1 MGHRA, CDR2 YSYEKL. The CDR3 is 18 residues long. J was trimmed by 0 bases and V by 4 bases; bases with no gene match: 9. This chain's CDR3 is CASSPGIAGGIAKNIQYF. CDR3 DNA sequence: TGCGCCAGCAGCCCCGGGATAGCGGGGGGTATAGCCAAAAACATTCAGTACTTC.

This clone was observed a few times. The chain employs TRBV5-1 and TRBJ1-1; no firm D call. Germline-derived CDR1 and CDR2 are SGHRS and YFSETQ. Between the trimmed V and J ends, which lost 1 base and 1 base, there was a span of 11 bases. This CDR3 is 15 amino acids long. As DNA, the CDR3 is TGCGCCAGCAGCTTGATTCCGTGGGAGAACACTGAAGCTTTCTTT. Protein product: CASSLIPWENTEAFF.

V and J are TRBV7-2 and TRBJ1-1, with D possibly TRBD1 on 6 matching bases. The V and J ends lost 5 bases and 3 bases respectively, with 13 bases between them. Germline V gene data show CDR1 as SGHTA and CDR2 as FQGNSA. The CDR3 has 14 amino acids. CDR3 loop: CASSIQGGDTEAFF. Here the CDR3 DNA reads TGTGCCAGCAGCATACAGGGCGGTGACACTGAAGCTTTCTTT.

The V and J genes are TRBV19 and TRBJ2-7, with TRBD2 matching 7 bases. Germline values: CDR1 LNHDA, CDR2 SQIVND (reference sequence). J was trimmed by 6 bases and V by 9 bases; bases with no gene match: 23. CDR3 length equals 17 residues. The CDR3 DNA sequence: TGTGCCAGGACCCTCGGGTGTGATGCGGCGGGAGTTTGCGAGCAGTACTTC. Translated, it gives CARTLGCDAAGVCEQYF.

The gene calls are TRBV2 and TRBJ2-7, with D hard to call. V lost 5 bases and J 0 bases, leaving 8 bases between the germline ends. The germline CDR1 and CDR2 sequences are SNHLY and FYNNEI. This CDR3 region has 13 residues. CDR3 protein: CASSRLSSYEQYF. CDR3 sequence (DNA): TGTGCCAGCAGTCGACTTAGCTCCTACGAGCAGTACTTC.

V and J are TRBV30 and TRBJ1-5; possibly TRBD1 for D (5 bases). Germline V gives CDR1 GTSNPN, CDR2 SVGIG (reference sequence). The CDR3 is made up of 15 amino acids. V was pared by 3 bases and J by 0 bases, with 12 bases between. The CDR3 DNA reads TGTGCCTGGAGGGCCGGGGGATATAGCAATCAGCCCCAGCATTTT. Translation: CAWRAGGYSNQPQHF.

This chain joins TRBV9 and TRBJ2-4; maybe TRBD2 (6 bases). V was cut by 3 bases and J by 5 bases, with 12 bases left in between. CDR1 SGDLS and CDR2 YYNGEE come from the germline V gene. The CDR3 is made up of 14 amino acids. In nucleotides, the CDR3 is TGTGCCAGCAGCGCAGGACGGAGGGAAAACATTCAGTACTTC. This sequence encodes CASSAGRRENIQYF.

This rearrangement joins TRBV27 to TRBJ2-3; 8 nucleotides align to TRBD2. The V segment lost 7 bases and the J segment 0 bases; nucleotides outside the gene matches: 21. Per germline, CDR1 MNHEY and CDR2 SMNVEV (reference sequence). The CDR3 has 20 residues. CDR3 sequence (DNA): TGTGCCAGCAAAAGGGGGGGCGGGGGGCAAGCCGCCGCTAGCACAGATACGCAGTATTTT. Translated: CASKRGGGGQAAASTDTQYF.

This chain joins TRBV10-3 and TRBJ1-1; 7 positions agree with TRBD1. This CDR3 has 13 amino acids. Losses at the gene ends were 4 bases for V and 4 bases for J; bases not matched to a gene: 3. From germline, CDR1 is ENHRY and CDR2 SYGVKD. The CDR3 DNA sequence: TGTGCCATCAGTGTACAGGGGCTCACTGAAGCTTTCTTT. Its translation: CAISVQGLTEAFF.

This chain joins TRBV18 and TRBJ1-2; TRBD1 matches at 8 bases. Germline V CDR1 and CDR2: KGHSH, LQKENI. CDR3 size: 15 residues. The V segment lost 6 bases and the J segment 5 bases; nucleotides outside the gene matches: 11. CDR3 sequence: CASSPSGGGGYGYTF. CDR3 nucleotides: TGTGCCAGCTCTCCCTCAGGGGGCGGAGGATATGGCTACACCTTC.

A few counts support this clone. The chain has TRBV5-1 and TRBJ1-4; D is perhaps TRBD1 (6 bases). Per germline, CDR1 SGHRS and CDR2 YFSETQ. This CDR3 is 15 amino acids long. The ends were cut back, 0 bases at V and 0 bases at J, with 6 bases in the middle. The CDR3 nucleotides read TGCGCCAGCAGCTTGGCAGGGGCAACTAATGAAAAACTGTTTTTT. This sequence encodes CASSLAGATNEKLFF. Full variable domain (rest looked up from reference TRBV5-1 and TRBJ1-4): KAGVTQTPRYLIKTRGQQVTLSCSPISGHRSVSWYQQTPGQGLQFLFEYFSETQRNKGNFPGRFSGRQFSNSRSEMNVSTLELGDSALYLCASSLAGATNEKLFFGSGTQLSVL.

The J gene is TRBJ1-4, the V gene TRBV7-9; D might be TRBD1 (6 bases). The CDR3 runs 13 residues. Germline V gives CDR1 SEHNR, CDR2 FQNEAQ (reference sequence). V was pared by 5 bases and J by 5 bases, with 9 bases between. The CDR3 bases are TGTGCCAGCAGCCGCGGACAGAATGAAAAACTGTTTTTT. As protein: CASSRGQNEKLFF.

This clone was detected only a few times. This chain uses TRBV10-3 with TRBJ1-1; D may be TRBD1 (6 bases). Germline V gives CDR1 ENHRY, CDR2 SYGVKD. V lost 0 bases and J lost 5, with 10 bases in between. This CDR3 is 14 amino acids long. CDR3 amino acids: CAISESGGRTEAFF. The CDR3, as DNA: TGTGCCATCAGTGAGTCTGGGGGGCGGACTGAAGCTTTCTTT.

The chain joins TRBV7-8 to TRBJ2-1, with 11 bases matching TRBD2. Trimming removed 1 base from V and 4 bases from J; junction bases left unmatched: 3. Germline assignment: CDR1 SGHVS and CDR2 FQNEAQ. The CDR3 is 16 amino acids. In nucleotides, the CDR3 is TGTGCCAGCAGCTTAGAACTAGCGGGGGCATACAATGAGCAGTTCTTC. It encodes CASSLELAGAYNEQFF.